This T cell receptor (beta chain) was profiled in a study of blood T cell repertoires in COVID-19. Using immunoSEQ multiplex PCR, the repertoire was profiled, and TCRdb retains in-frame clones only, with some absent. The data hold around 200,000 clones, with just over 85% observed a single time. The CDR3 extends over 18 amino acids. Germline V gene data show CDR1 as SGHNT and CDR2 as YENEEA. Between the trimmed V and J ends, which lost 5 bases and 5 bases, there was a span of 22 bases. The V and J genes are TRBV11-3 and TRBJ1-6, with D maybe TRBD1 (5 bases). The source of this sequence is a man older than 75 with acute or convalescent COVID-19. Sequencing input: peripheral blood. This chain's CDR3 is CASSRLPGLPSHNSPLHF. The CDR3 DNA sequence: TGTGCCAGCAGCCGACTTCCGGGACTACCGTCCCATAATTCACCCCTCCACTTT.